These 15 T cell receptor beta chains share one sample of origin, sequenced in a study of shared clonotypes between healthy human individuals. The repertoire was sequenced with immunoSEQ multiplex PCR; TCRdb's copy has only in-frame clones and lacks some. The sample shows around 480,000 clones, roughly 85% of them seen only once. Sequences were obtained from PBMCs. The source of these receptors is a woman aged 40 to 50 in good health. Some clones in this sample may be carry-over from other donors' samples.

CDR3 coding DNA: TGTGCCAGCAGCCAAGAAGGCGGGAGGAAGGGTGAGCAGTTCTTC. It is translated as CASSQEGGRKGEQFF. V gene TRBV4-2 combines with J gene TRBJ2-1; 8 bases map to TRBD2. Trimming took 0 bases from V and 9 from J; bases not matched to a gene: 7. The germline gives CDR1 LGHNA, CDR2 YNFKEQ. This CDR3 is built from 15 residues.

Regarding this clone: Possible read error: a much larger clone is one base away. J is TRBJ2-5 and V is TRBV30; 13 bases map to TRBD2. The CDR3 is 13 residues long. The trim removed 2 bases at V and 7 bases at J, leaving 1 base unmatched. Germline-derived CDR1 and CDR2 are GTSNPN and SVGIG (reference sequence). CDR3 in amino acids: CAWSRLAGGTQYF. Here the CDR3 DNA reads TGTGCCTGGAGTCGACTAGCGGGAGGGACCCAGTACTTC.

The table lists this clone with a count of one. This sample includes further DNA sequences coding for the same CDR3. This chain links TRBV5-4 with TRBJ2-1, with D uncertain. The CDR3 has 14 residues. The V and J ends lost 0 bases and 1 base respectively, with 5 bases between them. Germline V gene sequence: CDR1 SGHNT, CDR2 YYREEE (reference sequence). CDR3 DNA: TGTGCCAGCAGCTTGGGGACGTCCTACAATGAGCAGTTCTTC. It is translated as CASSLGTSYNEQFF.

This clone has a count of ten or more. The chain recombines TRBV7-9 with TRBJ2-3; tentative D call: TRBD2 (5 bases). The CDR3 runs to 12 residues. The V end was cut by 5 bases, the J end by 6 bases, with 9 bases between. CDR1 is SEHNR and CDR2 is FQNEAQ in the germline V gene (reference sequence). The CDR3 here is CASSEGLDTQYF. The CDR3 DNA is TGTGCCAGCAGCGAGGGTTTGGATACGCAGTATTTT.

The genes are TRBV6-6 and TRBJ1-4, with D unclear. CDR1 is MNHNY, CDR2 SVGAGI, per germline (reference sequence). The length of the CDR3 is 13 residues. The V end was cut by 2 bases, the J end by 7 bases, with 8 bases between. CDR3 DNA sequence: TGTGCCAGCAGTTACGGACGGGGTGAAAAACTGTTTTTT. Its protein product is CASSYGRGEKLFF.

The genes are TRBV4-3 and TRBJ2-5; 10 nucleotides line up with TRBD2. The ends lost 0 bases at V and 5 bases at J; junction bases unmatched: 15. This CDR3 is 19 amino acids long. Germline loops: CDR1 LGHNA, CDR2 YSLEER. CDR3 residues: CASSQDGETSGTPAETQYF. CDR3 nucleotide sequence: TGCGCCAGCAGCCAAGATGGGGAAACTAGCGGGACACCGGCGGAGACCCAGTACTTC.

This clone occurred a few times. The chain links TRBV10-3 to TRBJ1-1; the D is unclear. This CDR3 comprises 14 residues. Looked up from germline, CDR1 is ENHRY and CDR2 is SYGVKD. V gave up 2 bases and J gave up 5 bases, with 12 bases separating them. The CDR3 DNA reads as TGTGCCATCAGTGAGGGAGGCCAGAGGACTGAAGCTTTCTTT. Its protein is CAISEGGQRTEAFF.

The chain is built from TRBV28 and TRBJ2-2, with TRBD1 identical over 7 bases. CDR1 is MDHEN and CDR2 is SYDVKM in the germline V gene. This CDR3 is 17 amino acids long. J lost 1 base, V lost 5 bases, and 10 bases had no gene match. CDR3: CASSALPGTVNTGELFF. The CDR3 DNA is TGTGCCAGCAGTGCACTCCCCGGGACAGTGAACACCGGGGAGCTGTTTTTT.

This clone was observed a few times. The chain carries TRBV7-2 and TRBJ1-1; D unclear. V lost 4 bases and J 2 bases, leaving 5 bases between the germline ends. Germline CDR1 is SGHTA and CDR2 is FQGNSA. The CDR3 extends over 12 amino acids. CDR3 sequence: CASSSYNTEAFF. CDR3 nucleotides: TGTGCCAGCAGCTCCTATAACACTGAAGCTTTCTTT.

On this clone: The sample carries other DNA sequences with the same CDR3. V usage is TRBV25-1 and J usage is TRBJ2-7, with 14 bases lining up with TRBD2. V was pared by 6 bases and J by 7 bases, with 11 bases of the junction left unmatched. CDR1 MGHDK and CDR2 SYGVNS come from the germline V gene. The CDR3 is 16 residues long. In DNA form, the CDR3 reads TGTGCCAGCAGATTAGGGACTAGCGGGAGTAGAGGTGAGCAGTACTTC. Its translation: CASRLGTSGSRGEQYF.

V usage is TRBV4-3 and J usage is TRBJ2-6; possibly TRBD1 for D (6 bases). The germline V gene has CDR1 LGHNA and CDR2 YSLEER. The CDR3 spans 16 residues. V dropped 0 bases and J dropped 1 base, with 7 bases sitting between them. CDR3 sequence: CASSQDTGSGANVLTF. CDR3 DNA: TGCGCCAGCAGCCAAGATACAGGGTCTGGGGCCAACGTCCTGACTTTC.

V and J are TRBV5-1 and TRBJ2-3, with D hard to call. CDR3 size: 16 residues. Germline lookup yields CDR1 SGHRS and CDR2 YFSETQ. Trimming left V 0 bases short and J 0 bases short, with 11 bases between. CDR3 bases: TGCGCCAGCAGCTTGGTAGGAGCTCGGAGCACAGATACGCAGTATTTT. Its translation is CASSLVGARSTDTQYF.

V usage is TRBV5-6 and J usage is TRBJ2-5; 9 positions match TRBD1. V dropped 2 bases and J dropped 3; count of bases not matched to a gene: 11. The CDR3 is made up of 17 amino acids. Per germline, CDR1 SGHDT and CDR2 YYEEEE. Written as DNA, the CDR3 is TGTGCCAGCAGCTTATTCTTGGGGGGACAGGGCGAAGAGACCCAGTACTTC. Residues: CASSLFLGGQGEETQYF.

This chain links TRBV18 with TRBJ1-1; D possibly corresponds to TRBD1 (6 bases). V lost 2 bases, J lost 1 base, and 11 bases lay in between. CDR1 is KGHSH, CDR2 LQKENI, per germline. This CDR3 has 15 residues. Written as DNA, the CDR3 is TGTGCCAGCTCACCAGGCAGGGGCGAGAACACTGAAGCTTTCTTT. Translating gives CASSPGRGENTEAFF.

This chain links TRBV7-3 with TRBJ2-3, with 8 bases matching TRBD1. V was clipped by 5 bases and J by 3 bases; unmatched bases: 10. CDR3 length equals 16 residues. Germline V lookup: CDR1 SGHTA, CDR2 FQGTGA. The CDR3 spells CASSAGLDRATDTQYF. The DNA for the CDR3 is TGTGCCAGCAGCGCAGGTTTGGACAGGGCGACAGATACGCAGTATTTT.